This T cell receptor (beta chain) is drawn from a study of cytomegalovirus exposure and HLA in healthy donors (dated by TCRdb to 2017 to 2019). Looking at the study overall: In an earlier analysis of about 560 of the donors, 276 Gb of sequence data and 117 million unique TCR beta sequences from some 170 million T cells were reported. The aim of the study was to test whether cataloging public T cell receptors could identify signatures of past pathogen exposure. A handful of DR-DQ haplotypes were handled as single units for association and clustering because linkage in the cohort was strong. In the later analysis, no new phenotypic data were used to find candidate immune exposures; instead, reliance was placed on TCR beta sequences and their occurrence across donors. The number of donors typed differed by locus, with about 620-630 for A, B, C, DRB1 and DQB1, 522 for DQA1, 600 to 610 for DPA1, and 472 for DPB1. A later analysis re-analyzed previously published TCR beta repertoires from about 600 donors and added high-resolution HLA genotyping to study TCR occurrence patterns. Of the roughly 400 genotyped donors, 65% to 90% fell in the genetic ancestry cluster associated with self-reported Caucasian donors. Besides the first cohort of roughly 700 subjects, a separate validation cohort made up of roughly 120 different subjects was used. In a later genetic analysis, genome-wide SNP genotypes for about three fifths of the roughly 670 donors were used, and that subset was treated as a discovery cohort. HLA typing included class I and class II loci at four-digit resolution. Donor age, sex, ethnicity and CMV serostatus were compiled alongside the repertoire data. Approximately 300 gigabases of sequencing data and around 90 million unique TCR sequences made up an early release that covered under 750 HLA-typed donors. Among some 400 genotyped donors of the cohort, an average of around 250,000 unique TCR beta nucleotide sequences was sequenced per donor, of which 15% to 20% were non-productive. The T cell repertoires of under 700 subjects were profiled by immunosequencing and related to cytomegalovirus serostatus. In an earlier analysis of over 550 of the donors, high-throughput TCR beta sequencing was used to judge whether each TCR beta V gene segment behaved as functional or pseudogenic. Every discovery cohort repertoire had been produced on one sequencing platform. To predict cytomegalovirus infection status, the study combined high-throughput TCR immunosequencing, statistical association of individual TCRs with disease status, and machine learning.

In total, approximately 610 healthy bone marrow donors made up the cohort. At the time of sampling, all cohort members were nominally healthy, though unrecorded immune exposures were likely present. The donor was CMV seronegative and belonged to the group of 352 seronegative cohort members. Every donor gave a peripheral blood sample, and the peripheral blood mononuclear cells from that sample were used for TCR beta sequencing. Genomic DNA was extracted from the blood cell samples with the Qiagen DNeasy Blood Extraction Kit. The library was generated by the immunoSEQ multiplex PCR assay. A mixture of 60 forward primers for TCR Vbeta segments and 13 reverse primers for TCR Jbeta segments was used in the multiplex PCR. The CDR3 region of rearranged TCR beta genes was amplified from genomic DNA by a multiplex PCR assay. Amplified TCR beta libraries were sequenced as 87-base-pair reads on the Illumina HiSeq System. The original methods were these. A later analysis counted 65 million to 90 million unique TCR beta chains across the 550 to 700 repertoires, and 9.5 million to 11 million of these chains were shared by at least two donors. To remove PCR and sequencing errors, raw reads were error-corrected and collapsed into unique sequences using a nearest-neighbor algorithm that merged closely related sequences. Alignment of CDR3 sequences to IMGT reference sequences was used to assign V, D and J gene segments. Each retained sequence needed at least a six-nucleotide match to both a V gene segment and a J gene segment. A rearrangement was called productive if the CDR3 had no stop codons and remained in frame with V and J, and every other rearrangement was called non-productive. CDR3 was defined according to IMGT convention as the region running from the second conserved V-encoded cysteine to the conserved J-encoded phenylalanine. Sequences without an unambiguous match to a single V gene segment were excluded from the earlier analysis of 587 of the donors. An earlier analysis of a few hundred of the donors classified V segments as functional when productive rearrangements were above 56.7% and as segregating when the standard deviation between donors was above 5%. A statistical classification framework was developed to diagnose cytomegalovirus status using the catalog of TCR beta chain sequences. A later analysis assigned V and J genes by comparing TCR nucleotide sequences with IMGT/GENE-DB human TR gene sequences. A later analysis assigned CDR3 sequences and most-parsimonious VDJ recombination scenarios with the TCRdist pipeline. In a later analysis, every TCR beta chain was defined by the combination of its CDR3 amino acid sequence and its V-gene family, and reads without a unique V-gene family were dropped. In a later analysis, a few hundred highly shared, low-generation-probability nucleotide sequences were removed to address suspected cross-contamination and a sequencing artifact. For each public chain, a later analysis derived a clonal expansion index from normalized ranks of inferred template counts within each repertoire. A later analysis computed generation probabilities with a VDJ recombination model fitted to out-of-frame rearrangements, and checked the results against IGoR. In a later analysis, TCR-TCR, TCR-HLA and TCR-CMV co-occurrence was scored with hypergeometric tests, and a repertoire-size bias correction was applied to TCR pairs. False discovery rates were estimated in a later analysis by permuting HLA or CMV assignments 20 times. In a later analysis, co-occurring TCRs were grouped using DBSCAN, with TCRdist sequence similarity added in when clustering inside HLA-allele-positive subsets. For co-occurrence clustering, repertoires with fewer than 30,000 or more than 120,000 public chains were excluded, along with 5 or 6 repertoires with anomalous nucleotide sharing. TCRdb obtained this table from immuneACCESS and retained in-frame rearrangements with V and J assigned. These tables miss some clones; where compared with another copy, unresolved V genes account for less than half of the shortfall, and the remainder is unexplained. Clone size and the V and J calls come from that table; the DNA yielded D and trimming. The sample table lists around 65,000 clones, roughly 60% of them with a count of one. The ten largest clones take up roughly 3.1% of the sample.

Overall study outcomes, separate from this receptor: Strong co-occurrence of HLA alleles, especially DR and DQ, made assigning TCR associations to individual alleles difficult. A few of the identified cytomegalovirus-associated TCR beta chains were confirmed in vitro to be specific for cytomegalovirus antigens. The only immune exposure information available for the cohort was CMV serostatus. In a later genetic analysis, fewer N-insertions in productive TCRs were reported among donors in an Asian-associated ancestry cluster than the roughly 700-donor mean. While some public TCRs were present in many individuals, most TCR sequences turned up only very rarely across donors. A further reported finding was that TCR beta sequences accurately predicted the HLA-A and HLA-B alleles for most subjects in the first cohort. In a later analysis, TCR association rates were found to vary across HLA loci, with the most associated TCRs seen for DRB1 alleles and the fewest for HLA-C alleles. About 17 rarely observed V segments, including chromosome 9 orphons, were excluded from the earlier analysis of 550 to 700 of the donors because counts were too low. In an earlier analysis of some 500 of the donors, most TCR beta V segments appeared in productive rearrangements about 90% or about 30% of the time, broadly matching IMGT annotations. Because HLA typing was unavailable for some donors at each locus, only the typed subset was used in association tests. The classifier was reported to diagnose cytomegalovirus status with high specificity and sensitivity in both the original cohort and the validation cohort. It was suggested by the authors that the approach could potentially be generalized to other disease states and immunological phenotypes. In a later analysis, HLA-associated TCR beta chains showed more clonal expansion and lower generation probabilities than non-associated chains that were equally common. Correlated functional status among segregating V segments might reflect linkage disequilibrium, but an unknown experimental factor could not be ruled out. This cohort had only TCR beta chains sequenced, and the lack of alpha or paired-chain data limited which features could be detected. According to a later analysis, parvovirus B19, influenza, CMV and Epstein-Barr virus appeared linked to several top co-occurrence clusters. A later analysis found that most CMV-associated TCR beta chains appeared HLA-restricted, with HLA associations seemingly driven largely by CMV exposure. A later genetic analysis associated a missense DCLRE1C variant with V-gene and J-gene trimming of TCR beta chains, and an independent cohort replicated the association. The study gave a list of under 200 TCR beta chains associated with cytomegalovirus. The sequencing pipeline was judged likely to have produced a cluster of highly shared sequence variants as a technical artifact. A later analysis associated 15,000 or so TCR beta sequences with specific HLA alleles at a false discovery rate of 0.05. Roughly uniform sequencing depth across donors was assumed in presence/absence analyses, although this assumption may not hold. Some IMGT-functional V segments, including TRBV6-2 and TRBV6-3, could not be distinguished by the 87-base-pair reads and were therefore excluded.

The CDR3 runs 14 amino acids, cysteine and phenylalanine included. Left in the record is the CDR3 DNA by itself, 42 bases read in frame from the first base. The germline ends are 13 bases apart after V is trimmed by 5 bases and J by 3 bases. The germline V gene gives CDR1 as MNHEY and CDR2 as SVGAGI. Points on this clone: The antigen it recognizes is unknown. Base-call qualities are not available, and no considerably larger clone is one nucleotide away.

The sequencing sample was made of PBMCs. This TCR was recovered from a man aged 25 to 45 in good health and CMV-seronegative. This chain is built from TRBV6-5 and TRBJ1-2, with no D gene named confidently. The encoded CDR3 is CASSIGSTHYGYTF. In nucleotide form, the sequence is TGTGCCAGCAGTATTGGGAGTACCCACTATGGCTACACCTTC.